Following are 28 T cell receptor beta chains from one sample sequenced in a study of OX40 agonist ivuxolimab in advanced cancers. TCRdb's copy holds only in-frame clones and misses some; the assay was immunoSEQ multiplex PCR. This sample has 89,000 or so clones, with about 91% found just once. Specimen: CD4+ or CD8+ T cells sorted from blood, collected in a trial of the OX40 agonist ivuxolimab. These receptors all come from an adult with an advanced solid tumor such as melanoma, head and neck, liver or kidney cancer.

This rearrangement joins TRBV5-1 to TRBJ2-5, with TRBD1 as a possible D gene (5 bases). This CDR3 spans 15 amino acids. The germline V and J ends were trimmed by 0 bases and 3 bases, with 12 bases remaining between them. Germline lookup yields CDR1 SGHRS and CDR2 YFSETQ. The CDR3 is CASSLGQGFEETQYF. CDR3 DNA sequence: TGCGCCAGCAGCTTGGGGCAGGGATTTGAAGAGACCCAGTACTTC.

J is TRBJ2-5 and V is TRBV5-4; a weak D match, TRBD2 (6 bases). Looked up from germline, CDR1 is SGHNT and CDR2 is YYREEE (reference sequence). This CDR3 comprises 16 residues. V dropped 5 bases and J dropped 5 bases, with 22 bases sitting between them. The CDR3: CASRRVPSALGETQYF. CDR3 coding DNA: TGTGCCAGCAGAAGGGTCCCTAGCGCGCTGGGGGAGACCCAGTACTTC.

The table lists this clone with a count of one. The CDR3 bases are TGTGCCAGCACCCCTCTCCAAGACAGATACAATGAGCAGTTCTTC. Encoded protein: CASTPLQDRYNEQFF. V gene TRBV6-1 combines with J gene TRBJ2-1; a possible D gene is TRBD1 (5 bases). CDR3 size: 15 residues. The germline CDR1 and CDR2 sequences are MNHNS and SASEGT. V lost 7 bases and J 4 bases, leaving 17 bases between the germline ends.

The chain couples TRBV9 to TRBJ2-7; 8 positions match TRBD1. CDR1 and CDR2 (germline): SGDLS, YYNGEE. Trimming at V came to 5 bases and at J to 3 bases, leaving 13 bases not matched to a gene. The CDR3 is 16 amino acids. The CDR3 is CASSPKGQATIYEQYF. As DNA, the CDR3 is TGTGCCAGCAGTCCCAAGGGACAGGCTACAATCTACGAGCAGTACTTC. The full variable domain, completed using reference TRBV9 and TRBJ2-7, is DSGVTQTPKHLITATGQRVTLRCSPRSGDLSVYWYQQSLDQGLQFLIQYYNGEERAKGNILERFSAQQFPDLHSELNLSSLELGDSALYFCASSPKGQATIYEQYFGPGTRLTVT.

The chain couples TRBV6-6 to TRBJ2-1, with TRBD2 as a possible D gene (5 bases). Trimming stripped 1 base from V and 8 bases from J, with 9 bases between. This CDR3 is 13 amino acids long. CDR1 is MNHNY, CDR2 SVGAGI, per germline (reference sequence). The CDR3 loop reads CASSYFQADEQFF. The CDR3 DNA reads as TGTGCCAGCAGTTACTTCCAAGCGGATGAGCAGTTCTTC.

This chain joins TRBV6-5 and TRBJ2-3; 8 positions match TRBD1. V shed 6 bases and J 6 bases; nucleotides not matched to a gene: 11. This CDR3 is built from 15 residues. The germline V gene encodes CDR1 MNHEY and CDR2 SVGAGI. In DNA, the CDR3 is TGTGCCAGCAGAGGACAGGGACAGTTCAGGGATACGCAGTATTTT. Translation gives CASRGQGQFRDTQYF.

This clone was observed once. CDR3: CASSLGGRKDEKLFF. In DNA form, the CDR3 reads TGTGCCAGCAGTTTAGGTGGGAGAAAAGATGAAAAACTGTTTTTT. This rearrangement joins TRBV27 to TRBJ1-4; D not resolved. The germline V gene encodes CDR1 MNHEY and CDR2 SMNVEV (reference sequence). Trimming took 2 bases from V and 6 from J, leaving 13 bases between them. This CDR3 has 15 residues.

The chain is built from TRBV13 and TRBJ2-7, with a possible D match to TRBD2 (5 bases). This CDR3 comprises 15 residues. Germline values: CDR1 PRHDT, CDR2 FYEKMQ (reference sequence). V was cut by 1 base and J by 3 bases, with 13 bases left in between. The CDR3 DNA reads TGTGCCAGCAGCTTAGATCCGGGGTCCGTCTACGAGCAGTACTTC. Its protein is CASSLDPGSVYEQYF.

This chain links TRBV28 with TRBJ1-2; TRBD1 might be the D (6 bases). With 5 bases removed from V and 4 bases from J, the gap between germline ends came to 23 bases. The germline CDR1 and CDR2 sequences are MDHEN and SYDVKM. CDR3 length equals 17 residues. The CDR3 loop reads CASSIPDRRGPPYGYTF. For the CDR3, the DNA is TGTGCCAGCAGTATACCAGATCGCAGGGGACCCCCCTATGGCTACACCTTC.

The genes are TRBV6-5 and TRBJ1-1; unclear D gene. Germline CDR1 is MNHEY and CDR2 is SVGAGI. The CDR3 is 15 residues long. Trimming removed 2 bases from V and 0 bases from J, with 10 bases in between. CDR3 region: CASSYSTVMNTEAFF. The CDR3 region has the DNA TGTGCCAGCAGTTACAGTACAGTAATGAACACTGAAGCTTTCTTT.

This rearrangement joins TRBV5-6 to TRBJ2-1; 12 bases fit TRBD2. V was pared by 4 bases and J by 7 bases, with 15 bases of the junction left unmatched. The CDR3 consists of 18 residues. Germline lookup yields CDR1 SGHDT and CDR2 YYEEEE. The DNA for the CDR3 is TGTGCCAGCAGCCAATTGGGGGGCGGGACTAGCGGGCCTAATGAGCAGTTCTTC. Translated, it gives CASSQLGGGTSGPNEQFF.

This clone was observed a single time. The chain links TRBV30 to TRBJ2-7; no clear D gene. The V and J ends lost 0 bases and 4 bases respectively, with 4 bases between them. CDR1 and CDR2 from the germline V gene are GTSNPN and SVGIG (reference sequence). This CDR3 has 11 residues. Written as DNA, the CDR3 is TGTGCCTGGAGTGTTAGTTACGAGCAGTACTTC. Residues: CAWSVSYEQYF.

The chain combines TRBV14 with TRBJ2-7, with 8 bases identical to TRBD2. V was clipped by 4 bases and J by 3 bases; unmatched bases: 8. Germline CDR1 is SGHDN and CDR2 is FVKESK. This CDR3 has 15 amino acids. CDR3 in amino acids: CASSPTSGYLYEQYF. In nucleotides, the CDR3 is TGTGCCAGCAGCCCCACTAGCGGCTATCTCTACGAGCAGTACTTC.

CDR3 DNA sequence: TGCGCCAGCAGCTTGGCCGGGACAGGGAGCGAGACCCAGTACTTC. Its translation is CASSLAGTGSETQYF. The chain recombines TRBV5-1 with TRBJ2-5; 9 bases line up with TRBD1. With 0 bases clipped from V and 5 bases from J, the junction kept 5 bases outside the gene matches. CDR1 SGHRS and CDR2 YFSETQ come from the germline V gene. This CDR3 contains 15 residues.

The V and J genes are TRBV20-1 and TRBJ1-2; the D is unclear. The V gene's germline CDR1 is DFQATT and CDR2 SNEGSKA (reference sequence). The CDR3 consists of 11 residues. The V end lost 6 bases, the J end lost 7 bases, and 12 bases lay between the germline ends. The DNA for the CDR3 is TGCAGTGCCGCCGAAGGAGCTGGCTACACCTTC. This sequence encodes CSAAEGAGYTF.

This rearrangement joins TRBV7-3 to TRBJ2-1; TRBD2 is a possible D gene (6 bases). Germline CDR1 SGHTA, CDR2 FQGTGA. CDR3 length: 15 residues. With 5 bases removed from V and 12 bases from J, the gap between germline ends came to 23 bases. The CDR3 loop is CASSPSGGAARLQFF. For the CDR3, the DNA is TGTGCCAGCAGCCCCTCCGGCGGGGCCGCGAGATTGCAGTTCTTC.

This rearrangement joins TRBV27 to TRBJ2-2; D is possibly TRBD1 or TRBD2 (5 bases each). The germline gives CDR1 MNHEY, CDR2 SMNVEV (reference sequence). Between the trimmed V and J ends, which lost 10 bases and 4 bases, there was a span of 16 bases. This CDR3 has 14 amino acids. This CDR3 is CAIGGARGTGELFF. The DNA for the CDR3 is TGTGCCATTGGGGGAGCCCGGGGCACCGGGGAGCTGTTTTTT.

DNA of the CDR3: TGTGCCAGCAGCTCGACGGCCGGCAGGGGTGAGCAGTTCTTC. It codes for CASSSTAGRGEQFF. The V call is TRBV11-3, the J call TRBJ2-1; TRBD1 might be the D (6 bases). Germline values: CDR1 SGHNT, CDR2 YENEEA. CDR3 length: 14 residues. Trimming left V 4 bases short and J 9 bases short, with 16 bases between.

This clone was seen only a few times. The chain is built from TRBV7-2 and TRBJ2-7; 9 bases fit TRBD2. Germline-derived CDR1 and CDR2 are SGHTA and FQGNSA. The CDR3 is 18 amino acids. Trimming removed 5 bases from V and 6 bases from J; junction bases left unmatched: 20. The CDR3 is CASSGPRVRTSDRREQYF. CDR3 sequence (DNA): TGTGCCAGCAGCGGGCCCAGGGTAAGGACTAGCGACAGGCGCGAGCAGTACTTC.

The CDR3 sequence: CASSQAVLGRADTQYF. The DNA for the CDR3 is TGTGCCAGCAGCCAAGCGGTACTCGGAAGGGCAGATACGCAGTATTTT. The chain is built from TRBV14 and TRBJ2-3; the D is unclear. V was trimmed by 1 base and J by 4 bases, leaving 15 bases between them. The CDR3 loop spans 16 amino acids. Germline assignment: CDR1 SGHDN and CDR2 FVKESK.

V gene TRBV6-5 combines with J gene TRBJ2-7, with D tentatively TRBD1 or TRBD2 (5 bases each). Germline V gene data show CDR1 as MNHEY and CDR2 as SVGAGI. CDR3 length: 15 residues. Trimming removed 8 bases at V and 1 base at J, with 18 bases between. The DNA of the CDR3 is TGTGCCAGCCGCGGCCCCGGGACCGCATCCTACGAGCAGTACTTC. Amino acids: CASRGPGTASYEQYF.

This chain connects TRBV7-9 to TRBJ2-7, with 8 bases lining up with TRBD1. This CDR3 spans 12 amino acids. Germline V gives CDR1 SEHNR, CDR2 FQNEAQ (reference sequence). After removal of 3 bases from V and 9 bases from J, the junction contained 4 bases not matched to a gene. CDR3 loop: CASSFDRGWQYF. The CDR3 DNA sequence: TGTGCCAGCAGCTTTGACAGGGGATGGCAGTACTTC.

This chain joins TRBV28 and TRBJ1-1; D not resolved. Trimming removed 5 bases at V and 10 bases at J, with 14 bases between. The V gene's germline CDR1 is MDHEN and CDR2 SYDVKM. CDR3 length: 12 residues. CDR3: CASSLLGSVAFF. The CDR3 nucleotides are TGTGCCAGCAGTCTCCTAGGGTCGGTAGCTTTCTTT.

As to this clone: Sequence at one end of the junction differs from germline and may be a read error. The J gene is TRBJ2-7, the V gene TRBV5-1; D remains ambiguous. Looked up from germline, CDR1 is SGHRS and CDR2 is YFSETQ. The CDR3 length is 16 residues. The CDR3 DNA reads TGCGCCAGCGGTCTCGCCCCGTCCCCTCCTTCCTGCGAGCAGTACTTC. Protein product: CASGLAPSPPSCEQYF.

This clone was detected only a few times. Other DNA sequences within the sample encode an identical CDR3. CDR3: CASSLLGGAYNEQFF. As DNA, the CDR3 is TGTGCCAGCAGCTTGTTGGGAGGGGCATACAATGAGCAGTTCTTC. The rearrangement links TRBV7-2 to TRBJ2-1, with 7 bases identical to TRBD2. The V gene end was trimmed by 3 bases and the J gene end by 4 bases; junction bases not matched to a gene: 6. The CDR3 runs to 15 residues. Germline assignment: CDR1 SGHTA and CDR2 FQGNSA.

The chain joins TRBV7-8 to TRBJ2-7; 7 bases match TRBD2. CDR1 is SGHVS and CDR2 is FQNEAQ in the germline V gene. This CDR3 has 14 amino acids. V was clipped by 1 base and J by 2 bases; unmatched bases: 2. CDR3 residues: CASSLEAGTYEQYF. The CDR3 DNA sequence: TGTGCCAGCAGCTTAGAAGCGGGGACCTACGAGCAGTACTTC.

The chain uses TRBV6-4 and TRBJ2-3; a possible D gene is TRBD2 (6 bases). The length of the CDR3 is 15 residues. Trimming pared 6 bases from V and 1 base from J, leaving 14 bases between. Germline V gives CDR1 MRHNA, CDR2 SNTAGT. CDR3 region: CASSREYVGTDTQYF. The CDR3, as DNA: TGTGCCAGCAGCCGGGAGTACGTCGGCACAGATACGCAGTATTTT.

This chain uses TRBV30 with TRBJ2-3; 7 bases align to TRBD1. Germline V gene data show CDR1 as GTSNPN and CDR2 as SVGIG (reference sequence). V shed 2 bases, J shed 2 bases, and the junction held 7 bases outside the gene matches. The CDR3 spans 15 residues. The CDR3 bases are TGTGCCTGGAGTCGGACAGGACCCTACACAGATACGCAGTATTTT. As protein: CAWSRTGPYTDTQYF.